The clone carrying this T cell receptor (beta chain) was seen ten or more times. Its antigen is still unknown. The sample is drawn from a study of T cells in Graves' hyperthyroidism and ophthalmopathy. This CDR3 comprises 14 residues. Germline lookup yields CDR1 SGHAT and CDR2 FQNNGV. Germline trimming cut 7 bases from V and 2 bases from J; bases unmatched to any gene: 4. The CDR3 regions of TCR beta were amplified from RNA transcripts. The primer set for the first-round RT-PCR of the TCR CDR3 was HTBI. TCRdb recomputed calls from the multiplex PCR reads with MiXCR, one row per CDR3 protein. The sample lists fewer than 350,000 distinct CDR3 sequences; 15% to 20% were seen once. Overall study findings and caveats: Onset of ophthalmopathy came a median roughly 6.4 months after the model predicted it.

The chain has TRBV11-2 and TRBJ2-7; 11 positions match TRBD2. The TCR comes from a woman aged 35 to 49 with Graves' ophthalmopathy. Specimen: blood. The CDR3 loop is CASTFSGRAYEQYF. In DNA form, the CDR3 reads TGTGCCAGCACCTTTAGCGGGAGGGCCTACGAGCAGTACTTC.